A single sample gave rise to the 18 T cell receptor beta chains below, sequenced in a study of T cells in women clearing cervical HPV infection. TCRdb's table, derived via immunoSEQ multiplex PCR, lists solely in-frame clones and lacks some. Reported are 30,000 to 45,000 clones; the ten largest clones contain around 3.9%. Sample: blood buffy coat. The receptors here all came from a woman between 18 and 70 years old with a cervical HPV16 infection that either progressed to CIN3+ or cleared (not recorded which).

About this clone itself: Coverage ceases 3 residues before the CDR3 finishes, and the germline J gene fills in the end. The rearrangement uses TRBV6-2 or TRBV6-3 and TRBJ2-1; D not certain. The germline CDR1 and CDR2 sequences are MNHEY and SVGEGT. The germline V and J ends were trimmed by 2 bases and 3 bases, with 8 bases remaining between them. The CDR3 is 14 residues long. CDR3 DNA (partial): TGTGCCAGCAGTTACGTATCGTACTACAATGAG. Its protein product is CASSYVSYYNE. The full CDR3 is CASSYVSYYNEQFF.

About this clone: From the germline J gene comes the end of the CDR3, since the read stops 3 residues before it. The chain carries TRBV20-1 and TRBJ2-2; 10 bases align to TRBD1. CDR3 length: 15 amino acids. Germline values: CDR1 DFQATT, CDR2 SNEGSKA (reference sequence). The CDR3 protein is CSARTGGTYNSPLFF. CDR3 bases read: TGCAGTGCTAGGACAGGGGGCACCTATAATTCACCG.

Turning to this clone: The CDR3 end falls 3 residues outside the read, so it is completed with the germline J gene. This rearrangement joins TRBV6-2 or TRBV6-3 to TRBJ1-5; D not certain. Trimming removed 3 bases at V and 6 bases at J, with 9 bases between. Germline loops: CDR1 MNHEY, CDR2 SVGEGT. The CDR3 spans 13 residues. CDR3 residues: CASSYSSIQPQHF. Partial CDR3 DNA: TGTGCCAGCAGTTATAGTAGTATTCAGCCC.

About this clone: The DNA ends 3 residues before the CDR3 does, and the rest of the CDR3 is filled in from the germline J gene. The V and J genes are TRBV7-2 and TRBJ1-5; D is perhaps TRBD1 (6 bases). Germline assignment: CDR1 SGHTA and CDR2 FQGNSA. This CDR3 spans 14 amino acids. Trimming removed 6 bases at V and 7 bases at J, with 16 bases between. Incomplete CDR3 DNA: TGTGCCAGCAGATTAAGACAGGAGGGGCAGCCC. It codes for CASRLRQEGQP. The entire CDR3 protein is CASRLRQEGQPQHF.

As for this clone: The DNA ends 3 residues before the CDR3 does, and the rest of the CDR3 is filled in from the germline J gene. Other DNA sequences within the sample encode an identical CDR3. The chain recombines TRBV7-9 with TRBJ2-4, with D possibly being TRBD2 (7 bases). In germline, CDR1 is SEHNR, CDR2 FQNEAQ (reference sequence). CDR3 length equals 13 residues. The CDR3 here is CASSPAGAYGQYF. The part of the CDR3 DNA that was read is TGTGCCAGCAGCCCTGCGGGGGCGTATGGT.

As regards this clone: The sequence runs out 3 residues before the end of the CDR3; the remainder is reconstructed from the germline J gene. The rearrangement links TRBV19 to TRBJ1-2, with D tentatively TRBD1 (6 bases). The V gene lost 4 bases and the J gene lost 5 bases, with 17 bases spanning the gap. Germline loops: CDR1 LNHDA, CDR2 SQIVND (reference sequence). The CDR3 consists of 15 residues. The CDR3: CASSSPGHTDYGYTF. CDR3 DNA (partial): TGTGCCAGTAGTAGCCCGGGACACACGGATTATGGC.

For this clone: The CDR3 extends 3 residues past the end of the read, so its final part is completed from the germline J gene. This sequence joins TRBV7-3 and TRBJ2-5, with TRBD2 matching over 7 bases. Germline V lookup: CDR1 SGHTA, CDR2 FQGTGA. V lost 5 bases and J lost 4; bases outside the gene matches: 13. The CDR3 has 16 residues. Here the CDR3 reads CASSPSGIAGIETQYF. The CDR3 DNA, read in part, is TGTGCCAGCAGCCCATCTGGGATAGCGGGTATAGAGACC.

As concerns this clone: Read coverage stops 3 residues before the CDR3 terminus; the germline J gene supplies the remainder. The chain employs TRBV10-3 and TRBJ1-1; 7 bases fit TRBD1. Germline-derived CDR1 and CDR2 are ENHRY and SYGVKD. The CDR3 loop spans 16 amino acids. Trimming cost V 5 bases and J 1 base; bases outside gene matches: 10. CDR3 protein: CAISTGRQGSNTEAFF. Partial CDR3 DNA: TGTGCCATCAGTACCGGTAGACAGGGTTCGAACACTGAA.

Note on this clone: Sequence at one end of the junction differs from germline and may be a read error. The CDR3 reads CASTTDSHEQYF. The sequenced part of the CDR3 DNA is TGTGCCAGCACCACCGACTCCCACGAG. The chain has TRBV2 and TRBJ2-7; D gene unclear. Read sequence stops 3 residues before the CDR3 end, and the germline J gene provides the missing end. Germline V gene lookup returns CDR1 SNHLY and CDR2 FYNNEI. CDR3 length: 12 amino acids.

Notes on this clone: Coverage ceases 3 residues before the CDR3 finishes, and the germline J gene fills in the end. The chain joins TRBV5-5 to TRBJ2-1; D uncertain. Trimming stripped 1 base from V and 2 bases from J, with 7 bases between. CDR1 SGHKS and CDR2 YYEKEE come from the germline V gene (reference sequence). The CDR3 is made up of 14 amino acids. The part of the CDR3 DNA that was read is TGTGCCAGCAGCTTGTATGTTGCCTACAATGAG. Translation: CASSLYVAYNE. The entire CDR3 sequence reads CASSLYVAYNEQFF.

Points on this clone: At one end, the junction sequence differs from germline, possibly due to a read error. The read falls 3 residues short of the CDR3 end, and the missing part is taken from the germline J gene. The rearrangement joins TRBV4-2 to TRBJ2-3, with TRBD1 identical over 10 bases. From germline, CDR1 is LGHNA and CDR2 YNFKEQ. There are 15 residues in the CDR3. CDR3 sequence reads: CASSQDRGSTDTQYF. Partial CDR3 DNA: TGCGCCAGCAGCCAGGACAGGGGGAGCACAGATACG.

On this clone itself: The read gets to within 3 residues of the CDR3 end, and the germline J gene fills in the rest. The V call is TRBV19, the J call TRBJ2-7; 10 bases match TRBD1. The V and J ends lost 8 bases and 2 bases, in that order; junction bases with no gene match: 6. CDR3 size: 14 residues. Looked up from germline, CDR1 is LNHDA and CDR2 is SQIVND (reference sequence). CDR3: CASRQGQGTYEQYF. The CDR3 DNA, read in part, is TGTGCCAGTCGCCAGGGACAGGGGACCTACGAG.

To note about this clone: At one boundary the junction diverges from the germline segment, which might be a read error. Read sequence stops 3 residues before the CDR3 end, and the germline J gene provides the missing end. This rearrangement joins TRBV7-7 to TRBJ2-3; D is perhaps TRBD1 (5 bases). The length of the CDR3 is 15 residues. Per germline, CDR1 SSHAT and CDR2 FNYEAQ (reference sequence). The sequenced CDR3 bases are TGTGCTAGCAGCTTAAATCAGGGCGGTACAGATACG. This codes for CASSLNQGGTDT. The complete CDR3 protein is CASSLNQGGTDTQYF.

CDR3 sequence reads: CASNPTGSYNDYTF. Partial CDR3 DNA: TGTGCCAGTAACCCGACAGGGAGCTACAATGAC. This sequence joins TRBV19 and TRBJ1-2; TRBD1 agrees at 7 bases. The CDR3 goes on 3 residues after the read ends, and that part is filled in from the germline J gene. This CDR3 has 14 residues. Germline CDR1 and CDR2: LNHDA and SQIVND (reference sequence).

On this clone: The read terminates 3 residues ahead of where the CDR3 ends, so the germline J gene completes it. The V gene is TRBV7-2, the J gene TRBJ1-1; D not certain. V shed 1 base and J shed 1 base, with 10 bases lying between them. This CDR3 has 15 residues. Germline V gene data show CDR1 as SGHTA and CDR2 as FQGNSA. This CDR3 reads CASSLVRGRNTEAFF. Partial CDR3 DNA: TGTGCCAGCAGCTTAGTCAGAGGTCGGAACACTGAA.

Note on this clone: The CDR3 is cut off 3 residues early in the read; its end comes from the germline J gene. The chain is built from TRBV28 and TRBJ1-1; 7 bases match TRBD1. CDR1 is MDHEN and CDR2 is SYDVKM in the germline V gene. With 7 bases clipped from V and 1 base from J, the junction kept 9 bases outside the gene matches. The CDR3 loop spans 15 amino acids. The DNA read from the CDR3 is TGTGCCAGCAACGACGTGAACAGGGGGAACACTGAA. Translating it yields CASNDVNRGNTE. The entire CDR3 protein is CASNDVNRGNTEAFF. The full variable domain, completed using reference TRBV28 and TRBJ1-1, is DVKVTQSSRYLVKRTGEKVFLECVQDMDHENMFWYRQDPGLGLRLIYFSYDVKMKEKGDIPEGYSVSREKKERFSLILESASTNQTSMYLCASNDVNRGNTEAFFGQGTRLTVV.

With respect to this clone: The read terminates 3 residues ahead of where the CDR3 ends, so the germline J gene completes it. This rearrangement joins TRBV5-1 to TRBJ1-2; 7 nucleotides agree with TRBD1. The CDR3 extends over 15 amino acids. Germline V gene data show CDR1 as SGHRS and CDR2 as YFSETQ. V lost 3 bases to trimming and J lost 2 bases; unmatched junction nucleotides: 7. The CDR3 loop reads CASSSPGQPNYGYTF. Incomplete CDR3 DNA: TGCGCCAGCAGCTCACCGGGACAGCCAAACTATGGC. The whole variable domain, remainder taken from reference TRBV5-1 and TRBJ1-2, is KAGVTQTPRYLIKTRGQQVTLSCSPISGHRSVSWYQQTPGQGLQFLFEYFSETQRNKGNFPGRFSGRQFSNSRSEMNVSTLELGDSALYLCASSSPGQPNYGYTFGSGTRLTVV.

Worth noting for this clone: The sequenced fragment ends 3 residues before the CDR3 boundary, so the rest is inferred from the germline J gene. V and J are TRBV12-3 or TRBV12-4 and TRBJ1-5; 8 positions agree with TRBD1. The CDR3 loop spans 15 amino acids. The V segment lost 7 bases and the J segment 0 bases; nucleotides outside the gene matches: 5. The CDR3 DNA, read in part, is TGTGCCAGCACCGACAGGGGTTATAGCAATCAGCCC. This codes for CASTDRGYSNQP. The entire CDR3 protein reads CASTDRGYSNQPQHF.